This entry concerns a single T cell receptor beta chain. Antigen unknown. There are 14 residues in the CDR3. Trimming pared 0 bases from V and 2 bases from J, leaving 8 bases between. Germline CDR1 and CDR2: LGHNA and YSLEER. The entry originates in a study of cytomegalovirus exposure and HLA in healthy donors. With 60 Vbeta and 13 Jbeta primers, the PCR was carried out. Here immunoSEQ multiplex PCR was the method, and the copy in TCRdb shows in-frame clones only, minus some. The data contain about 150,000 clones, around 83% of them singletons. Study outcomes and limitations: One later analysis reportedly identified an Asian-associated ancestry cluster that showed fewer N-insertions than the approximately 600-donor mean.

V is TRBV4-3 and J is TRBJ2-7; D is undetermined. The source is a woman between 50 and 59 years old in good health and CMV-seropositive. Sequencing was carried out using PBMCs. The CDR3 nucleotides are TGCGCCAGCAGCCAAGATTACAACACCTACGAGCAGTACTTC. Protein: CASSQDYNTYEQYF.